Listed below are T cell receptor beta chains from one sample, sequenced in a study of T cells in Graves' hyperthyroidism and ophthalmopathy. TCRdb passed the multiplex PCR reads through MiXCR, listing each CDR3 protein once. The sample carries 380,000 or so distinct CDR3 sequences, roughly 13% recorded once. The sequencing sample was made of blood. These TCRs come from a man under 40 with Graves' hyperthyroidism that later progressed to Graves' ophthalmopathy. Both conserved end residues are part of each CDR3. The order of the fields is D gene, V gene, CDR3 length, clone size, J gene, CDR3 protein, CDR3 DNA. A D gene is named only where the DNA matches it firmly. Size tells how often a clone was seen (once, few, many) or the class of an expanded clone, and some rows leave it out.

d_gene: .; v_gene: TRBV12-3/TRBV12-4; len: 12; abundance: .; j_gene: TRBJ2-1; CDR3aa: CASSSAVNEQFF; CDR3nt: TGTGCCAGCAGTTCGGCGGTGAATGAGCAGTTCTTC
d_gene: .; v_gene: TRBV6-1; len: 13; abundance: few; j_gene: TRBJ2-7; CDR3aa: CASSSGLEDEQYF; CDR3nt: TGTGCCAGCAGTTCCGGACTGGAGGACGAGCAGTACTTC
d_gene: .; v_gene: TRBV24-1; len: 15; abundance: many; j_gene: TRBJ1-1; CDR3aa: CATSDSTQGSTEAFF; CDR3nt: TGTGCCACCAGTGACTCAACCCAGGGGAGCACTGAAGCTTTCTTT
d_gene: TRBD1; v_gene: TRBV2; len: 14; abundance: many; j_gene: TRBJ1-2; CDR3aa: CASLGTTGGYGYTF; CDR3nt: TGTGCCAGCCTGGGCACGACAGGGGGCTATGGCTACACCTTC
d_gene: .; v_gene: TRBV14; len: 16; abundance: .; j_gene: TRBJ2-2; CDR3aa: CASSQLWSVNTGELFF; CDR3nt: TGTGCCAGCAGCCAACTATGGAGTGTAAACACCGGGGAGCTGTTTTTT
d_gene: .; v_gene: TRBV4-1; len: 14; abundance: few; j_gene: TRBJ1-2; CDR3aa: CASSQNRLLTGYTF; CDR3nt: TGCGCCAGCAGCCAAAACAGGCTTTTGACTGGCTACACCTTC
d_gene: TRBD1; v_gene: TRBV28; len: 15; abundance: many; j_gene: TRBJ2-2; CDR3aa: CASSKDRLQAGELFF; CDR3nt: TGTGCCAGCAGTAAGGACAGGCTCCAAGCCGGGGAGCTGTTTTTT
d_gene: TRBD2; v_gene: TRBV6-5; len: 16; abundance: .; j_gene: TRBJ2-3; CDR3aa: CASSYLRGGSTDTQYF; CDR3nt: TGTGCCAGCAGTTACTTGCGGGGGGGGTCCACAGATACGCAGTATTTT
d_gene: TRBD1; v_gene: TRBV3-1; len: 15; abundance: .; j_gene: TRBJ2-7; CDR3aa: CASSQVGTGKHEQYF; CDR3nt: TGTGCCAGCAGCCAAGTTGGGACAGGGAAGCACGAGCAGTACTTC
d_gene: .; v_gene: TRBV7-6; len: 16; abundance: .; j_gene: TRBJ2-1; CDR3aa: CASSLVRQNLNNEQFF; CDR3nt: TGTGCCAGCAGCTTAGTTCGACAGAATTTAAACAATGAGCAGTTCTTC
d_gene: .; v_gene: TRBV27; len: 13; abundance: many; j_gene: TRBJ1-1; CDR3aa: CASSPPGVGQAFF; CDR3nt: TGTGCCAGCAGTCCCCCTGGGGTTGGGCAAGCTTTCTTT
d_gene: TRBD1; v_gene: TRBV6-4; len: 15; abundance: .; j_gene: TRBJ1-1; CDR3aa: CASSDTGQVNTEAFF; CDR3nt: TGTGCCAGCAGTGACACCGGACAGGTGAACACTGAAGCTTTCTTT
d_gene: TRBD2; v_gene: TRBV7-2; len: 16; abundance: many; j_gene: TRBJ2-3; CDR3aa: CASSLGLAGARDTQYF; CDR3nt: TGTGCCAGCAGCTTAGGCTTAGCGGGGGCCAGAGATACGCAGTATTTT
d_gene: TRBD1; v_gene: TRBV30; len: 15; abundance: many; j_gene: TRBJ2-7; CDR3aa: CAWSVSGTGHYEQYF; CDR3nt: TGTGCCTGGAGTGTATCCGGGACAGGGCACTACGAGCAGTACTTC
d_gene: .; v_gene: TRBV7-9; len: 16; abundance: .; j_gene: TRBJ2-1; CDR3aa: CASSVMGKSSYNEQFF; CDR3nt: TGTGCCAGCAGCGTTATGGGGAAGAGCTCCTACAATGAGCAGTTCTTC
d_gene: .; v_gene: TRBV5-1; len: 14; abundance: many; j_gene: TRBJ2-7; CDR3aa: CASSLVGFSYEQYF; CDR3nt: TGCGCCAGCAGCTTGGTCGGGTTTAGCTACGAGCAGTACTTC
d_gene: .; v_gene: TRBV7-3; len: 13; abundance: .; j_gene: TRBJ2-2; CDR3aa: CASSPGFLGELFF; CDR3nt: TGTGCCAGCAGTCCTGGGTTTCTCGGGGAGCTGTTTTTT
d_gene: .; v_gene: TRBV20-1; len: 14; abundance: many; j_gene: TRBJ2-7; CDR3aa: CSATRGFGASEQYF; CDR3nt: TGCAGTGCCACTCGGGGATTTGGGGCAAGCGAGCAGTACTTC
d_gene: .; v_gene: TRBV5-1; len: 14; abundance: few; j_gene: TRBJ2-1; CDR3aa: CASSLGQDWNEQFF; CDR3nt: TGCGCCAGCAGCTTGGGGCAGGATTGGAATGAGCAGTTCTTC
d_gene: .; v_gene: TRBV7-6; len: 15; abundance: .; j_gene: TRBJ2-7; CDR3aa: CASSLYGGSTYEQYF; CDR3nt: TGTGCCAGCAGCTTATATGGGGGCTCTACCTACGAGCAGTACTTC
d_gene: TRBD1; v_gene: TRBV29-1; len: 14; abundance: many; j_gene: TRBJ1-2; CDR3aa: CSVGARQGSYGYTF; CDR3nt: TGCAGCGTTGGGGCGAGACAGGGTTCCTATGGCTACACCTTC
d_gene: .; v_gene: TRBV9; len: 16; abundance: few; j_gene: TRBJ1-6; CDR3aa: CASSETGSISNSPLHF; CDR3nt: TGTGCCAGCAGCGAGACAGGCTCGATATCTAATTCACCCCTCCACTTT